This T cell receptor beta chain was sequenced during a study of T cells in Graves' hyperthyroidism and ophthalmopathy. RNA transcripts were the template for amplifying TCR beta CDR3 regions. The HTBI primer set was used in a first-round RT-PCR of the TCR CDR3. MiXCR, run by TCRdb on the multiplex PCR reads, gives a single entry per CDR3 protein. Of under 350,000 distinct CDR3 sequences detected, roughly 13% appear once; the ten largest clones hold under 8%. Study results and limitations: A model built on 13 V-J features separated ophthalmopathy from stable hyperthyroidism. Most thyroid-expanded clonotypes above 0.001 were also found in blood.

Based on clinical symptoms, serum thyroxine and TRAb, thyroid ultrasound and orbital computed tomography, diagnoses were reached. This clonotype was counted a few times. Its antigen is as yet unknown. CDR1 is SGDLS and CDR2 is YYNGEE in the germline V gene. The germline V and J ends were trimmed by 4 bases and 4 bases, with 14 bases remaining between them. The CDR3 totals 14 residues. The rearrangement uses TRBV9 and TRBJ1-2; perhaps TRBD1 as D (6 bases). The sample consisted of blood. The TCR originated in a woman between 40 and 50 years old with Graves' hyperthyroidism. In DNA, the CDR3 is TGTGCCAGCAGCCTCCGGGCCAGGGGCTATGGCTACACCTTC. As protein: CASSLRARGYGYTF.